Below, one T cell receptor (beta chain) is given with its context. Expressed TCRB transcripts were sequenced after all isolated RNA was converted to cDNA. TCRdb's table, derived via immunoSEQ multiplex PCR, lists solely in-frame clones and lacks some. This table holds about 360,000 clones, roughly an eighth found once. The sample is drawn from a study of beta chain features in type 1 diabetes. Donors underwent one heparinised blood draw, 95 to 150 mL on average. This receptor was identified in a young man in good health. Sequencing input: naive CD4+ T cells from blood.

The CDR3 nucleotides are TGTGCCAGCAGCGTAACTCCAGGGGACTACAATGAGCAGTTCTTC. This sequence encodes CASSVTPGDYNEQFF. The V gene is TRBV9, the J gene TRBJ2-1, with D tentatively TRBD1 (6 bases). Germline lookup yields CDR1 SGDLS and CDR2 YYNGEE. The CDR3 has 15 amino acids. The V end was cut by 1 base, the J end by 3 bases, with 11 bases between.